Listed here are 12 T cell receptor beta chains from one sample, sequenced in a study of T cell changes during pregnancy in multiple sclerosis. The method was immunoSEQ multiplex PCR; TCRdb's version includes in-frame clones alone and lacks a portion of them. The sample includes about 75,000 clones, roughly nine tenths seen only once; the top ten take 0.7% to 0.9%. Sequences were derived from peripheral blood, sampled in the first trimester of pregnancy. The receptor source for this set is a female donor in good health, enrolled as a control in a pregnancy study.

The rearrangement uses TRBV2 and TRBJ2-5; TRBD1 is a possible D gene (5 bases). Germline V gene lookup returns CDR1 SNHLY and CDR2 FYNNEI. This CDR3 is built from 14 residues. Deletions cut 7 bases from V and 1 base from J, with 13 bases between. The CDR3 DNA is TGTGCCAGCACAGCGACAGTTCTCCAAGAGACCCAGTACTTC. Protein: CASTATVLQETQYF. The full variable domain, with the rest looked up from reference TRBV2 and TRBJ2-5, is EPEVTQTPSHQVTQMGQEVILRCVPISNHLYFYWYRQILGQKVEFLVSFYNNEISEKSEIFDDQFSVERPDGSNFTLKIRSTKLEDSAMYFCASTATVLQETQYFGPGTRLLVL.

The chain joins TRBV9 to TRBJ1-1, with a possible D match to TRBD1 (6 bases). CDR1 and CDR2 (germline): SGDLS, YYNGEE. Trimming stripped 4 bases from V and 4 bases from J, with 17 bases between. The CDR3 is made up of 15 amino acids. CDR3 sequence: CASSTEMGAGTEAFF. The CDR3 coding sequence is TGTGCCAGCAGCACCGAGATGGGGGCAGGCACTGAAGCTTTCTTT.

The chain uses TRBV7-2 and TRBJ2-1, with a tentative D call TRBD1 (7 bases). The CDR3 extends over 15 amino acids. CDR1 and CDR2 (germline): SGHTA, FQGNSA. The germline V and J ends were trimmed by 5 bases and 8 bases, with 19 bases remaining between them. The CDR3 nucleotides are TGTGCCAGCAGCCTCACTATTGCAGGGGGGCATGAGCAGTTCTTC. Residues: CASSLTIAGGHEQFF.

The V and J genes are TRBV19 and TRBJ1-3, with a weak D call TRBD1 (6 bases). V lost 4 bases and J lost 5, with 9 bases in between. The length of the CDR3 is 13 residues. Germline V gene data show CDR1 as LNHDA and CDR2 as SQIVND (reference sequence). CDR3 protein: CASSNQGRNTIYF. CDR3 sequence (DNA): TGTGCCAGTAGTAACCAGGGGAGAAACACCATATATTTT. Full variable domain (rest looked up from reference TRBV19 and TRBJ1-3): DGGITQSPKYLFRKEGQNVTLSCEQNLNHDAMYWYRQDPGQGLRLIYYSQIVNDFQKGDIAEGYSVSREKKESFPLTVTSAQKNPTAFYLCASSNQGRNTIYFGEGSWLTVV.

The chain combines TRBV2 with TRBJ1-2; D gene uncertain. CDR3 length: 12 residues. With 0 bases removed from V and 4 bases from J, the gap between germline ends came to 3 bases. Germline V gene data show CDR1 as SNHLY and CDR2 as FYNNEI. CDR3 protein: CASSEAAYGYTF. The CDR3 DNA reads TGTGCCAGCAGTGAAGCGGCCTATGGCTACACCTTC.

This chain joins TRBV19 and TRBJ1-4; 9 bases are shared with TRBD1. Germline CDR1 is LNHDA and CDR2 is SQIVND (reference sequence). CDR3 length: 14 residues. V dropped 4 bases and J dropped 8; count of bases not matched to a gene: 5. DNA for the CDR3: TGTGCCAGTAGTACCCGGACAGGGGCAGAAAAACTGTTTTTT. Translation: CASSTRTGAEKLFF.

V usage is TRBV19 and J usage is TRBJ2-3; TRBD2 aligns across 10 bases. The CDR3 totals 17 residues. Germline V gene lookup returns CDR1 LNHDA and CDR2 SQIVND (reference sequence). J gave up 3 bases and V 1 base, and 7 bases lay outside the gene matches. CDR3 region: CASSIVSLAGVTDTQYF. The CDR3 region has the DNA TGTGCCAGTAGTATAGTCAGCCTAGCGGGAGTTACAGATACGCAGTATTTT. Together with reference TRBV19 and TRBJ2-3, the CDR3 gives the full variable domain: DGGITQSPKYLFRKEGQNVTLSCEQNLNHDAMYWYRQDPGQGLRLIYYSQIVNDFQKGDIAEGYSVSREKKESFPLTVTSAQKNPTAFYLCASSIVSLAGVTDTQYFGPGTRLTVL.

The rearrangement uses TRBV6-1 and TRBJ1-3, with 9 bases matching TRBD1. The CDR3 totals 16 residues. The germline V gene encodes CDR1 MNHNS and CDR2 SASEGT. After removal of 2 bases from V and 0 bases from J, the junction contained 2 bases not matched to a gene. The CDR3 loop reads CASSEQDRGSGNTIYF. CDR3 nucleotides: TGTGCCAGCAGTGAACAGGACAGGGGCTCTGGAAACACCATATATTTT.

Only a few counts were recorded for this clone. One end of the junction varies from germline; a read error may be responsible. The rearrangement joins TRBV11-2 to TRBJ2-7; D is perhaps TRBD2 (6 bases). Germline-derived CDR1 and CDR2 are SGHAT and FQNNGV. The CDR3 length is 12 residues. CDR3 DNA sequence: TGTGCCAGCAGCCCCTCCGGGTCGGGGGTTATCTTC. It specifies CASSPSGSGVIF.

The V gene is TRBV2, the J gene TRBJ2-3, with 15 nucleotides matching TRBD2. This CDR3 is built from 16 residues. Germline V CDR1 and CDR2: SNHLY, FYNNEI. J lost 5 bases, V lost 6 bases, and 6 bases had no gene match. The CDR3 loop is CASRERTSGGEDTQYF. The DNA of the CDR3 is TGTGCCAGCAGAGAAAGGACTAGCGGGGGGGAAGATACGCAGTATTTT.

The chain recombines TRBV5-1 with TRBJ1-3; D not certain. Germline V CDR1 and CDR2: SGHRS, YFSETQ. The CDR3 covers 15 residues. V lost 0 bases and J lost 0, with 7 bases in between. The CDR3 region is CASSLDHYSGNTIYF. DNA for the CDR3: TGCGCCAGCAGCTTGGACCACTACTCTGGAAACACCATATATTTT. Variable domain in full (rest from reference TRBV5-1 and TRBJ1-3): KAGVTQTPRYLIKTRGQQVTLSCSPISGHRSVSWYQQTPGQGLQFLFEYFSETQRNKGNFPGRFSGRQFSNSRSEMNVSTLELGDSALYLCASSLDHYSGNTIYFGEGSWLTVV.

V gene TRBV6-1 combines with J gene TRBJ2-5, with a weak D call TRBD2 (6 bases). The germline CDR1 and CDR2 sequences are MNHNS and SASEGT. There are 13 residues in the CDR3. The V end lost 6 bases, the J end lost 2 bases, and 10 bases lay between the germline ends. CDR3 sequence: CASSGSGQETQYF. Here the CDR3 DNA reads TGTGCCAGCAGCGGTAGCGGACAAGAGACCCAGTACTTC.